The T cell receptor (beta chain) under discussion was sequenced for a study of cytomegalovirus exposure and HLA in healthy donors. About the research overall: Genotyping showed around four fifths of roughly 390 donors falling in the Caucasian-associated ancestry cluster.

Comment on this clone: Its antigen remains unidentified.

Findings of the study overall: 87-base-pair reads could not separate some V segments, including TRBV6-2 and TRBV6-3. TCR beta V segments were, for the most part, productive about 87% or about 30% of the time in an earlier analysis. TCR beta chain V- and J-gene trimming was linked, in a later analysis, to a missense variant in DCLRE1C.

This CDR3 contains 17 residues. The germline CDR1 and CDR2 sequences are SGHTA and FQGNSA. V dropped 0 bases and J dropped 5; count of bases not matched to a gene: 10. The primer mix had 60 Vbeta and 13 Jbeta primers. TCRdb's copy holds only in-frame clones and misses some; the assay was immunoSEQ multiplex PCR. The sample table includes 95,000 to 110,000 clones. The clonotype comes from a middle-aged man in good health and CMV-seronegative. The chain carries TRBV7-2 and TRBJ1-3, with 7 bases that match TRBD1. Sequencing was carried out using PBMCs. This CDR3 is CASSLAPTGIYRNTIYF. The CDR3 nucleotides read TGTGCCAGCAGCTTAGCCCCGACAGGGATTTACAGAAACACCATATATTTT.